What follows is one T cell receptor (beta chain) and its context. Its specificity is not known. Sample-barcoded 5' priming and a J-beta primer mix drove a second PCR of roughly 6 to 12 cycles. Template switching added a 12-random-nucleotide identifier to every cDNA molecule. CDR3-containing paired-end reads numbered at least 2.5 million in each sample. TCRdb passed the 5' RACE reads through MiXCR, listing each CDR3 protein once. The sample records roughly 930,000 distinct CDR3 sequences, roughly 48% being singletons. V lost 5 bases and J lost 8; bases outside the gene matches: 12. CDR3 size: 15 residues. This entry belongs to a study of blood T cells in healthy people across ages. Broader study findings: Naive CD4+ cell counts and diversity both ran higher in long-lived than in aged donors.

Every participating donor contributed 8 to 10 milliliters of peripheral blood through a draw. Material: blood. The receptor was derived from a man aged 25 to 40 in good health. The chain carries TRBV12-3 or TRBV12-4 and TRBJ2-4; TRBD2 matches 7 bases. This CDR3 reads CASSVRDYASDIQYF. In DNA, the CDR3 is TGTGCCAGCAGTGTCCGGGACTACGCGAGTGACATTCAGTACTTC.